Below, 17 T cell receptor beta chains from the same sample are listed, as sequenced in a study of T cells in Graves' hyperthyroidism and ophthalmopathy (dated by TCRdb to the late 2010s). Library construction relied on multiplex PCR. TCRdb shows the sequencer as Illumina HiSeq 2000. TCR beta CDR3 regions were amplified from RNA transcripts. The first round of RT-PCR for the TCR CDR3 was performed with the HTBI primer set and the Qiagen OneStep RT-PCR kit. The public sequencing data were trimmed at Q25 with fastp and processed into clonotypes with MiXCR by TCRdb, which kept only in-frame beta chains. Every CDR3 protein is listed once, alongside the most common genes and DNA of its rows. The table for this sample lists 500,000 to 650,000 distinct CDR3 sequences; 46% of them were counted only once. The ten largest clonotypes hold around two fifths of the sample. The sequencing input was peripheral blood or thyroid tissue (not recorded which). These receptors came from an adult woman with Graves' disease, either hyperthyroidism or ophthalmopathy (not recorded which).

The chain has TRBV19 and TRBJ1-5; weak D call: TRBD1 (5 bases). V was pared by 6 bases and J by 0 bases, with 12 bases between. CDR3 size: 15 residues. CDR1 and CDR2 from the germline V gene are LNHDA and SQIVND (reference sequence). In DNA, the CDR3 is TGTGCCAGTAGCACCGGGACCCTTAGCAATCAGCCCCAGCATTTT. It encodes CASSTGTLSNQPQHF.

In its sample, this clonotype was seen a few times. The rearrangement joins TRBV12-3 or TRBV12-4 to TRBJ1-1, with TRBD1 matching 7 bases. The length of the CDR3 is 13 residues. Trimming took 6 bases from V and 3 from J; bases not matched to a gene: 4. The CDR3 spells CASRQGSHTEAFF. The CDR3 DNA sequence: TGTGCCAGCAGACAGGGGTCACACACTGAAGCTTTCTTT.

The rearrangement joins TRBV30 to TRBJ2-7, with D unresolved. V was shortened by 1 base and J by 3 bases, with 4 bases between the two germline ends. Germline-derived CDR1 and CDR2 are GTSNPN and SVGIG (reference sequence). The CDR3 covers 11 residues. This chain's CDR3 is CAWSEVYEQYF. For the CDR3, the DNA is TGTGCCTGGAGTGAAGTCTACGAGCAGTACTTC.

This sequence joins TRBV20-1 and TRBJ1-5; D is unclear. Between the trimmed V and J ends, which lost 3 bases and 11 bases, there was a span of 29 bases. Germline V gene lookup returns CDR1 DFQATT and CDR2 SNEGSKA (reference sequence). CDR3 length: 17 amino acids. The CDR3 DNA reads as TGCAGTGCTAGTACCCTTATGGTACGCGGGAGCAGAGAGACCCAGCATTTT. Residues: CSASTLMVRGSRETQHF.

The chain couples TRBV20-1 to TRBJ1-5; D unclear. V gave up 1 base and J gave up 1 base, with 8 bases separating them. The CDR3 covers 14 residues. The germline V gene encodes CDR1 DFQATT and CDR2 SNEGSKA (reference sequence). The DNA for the CDR3 is TGCAGTGCTAGAGTTCCCAGAAGCAATCAGCCCCAGCATTTT. Encoded protein: CSARVPRSNQPQHF.

The rearrangement uses TRBV20-1 and TRBJ1-2; D remains ambiguous. The CDR3 has 14 residues. CDR1 is DFQATT, CDR2 SNEGSKA, per germline (reference sequence). The V end was cut by 6 bases, the J end by 4 bases, with 18 bases between. CDR3 nucleotide sequence: TGCAGTGCCATCGGGGTAGGACTAACCTATGGCTACACCTTC. Residues: CSAIGVGLTYGYTF.

This clonotype was detected ten times or more. This rearrangement joins TRBV7-9 to TRBJ1-1; 11 bases line up with TRBD1. Trimming took 3 bases from V and 4 from J; bases not matched to a gene: 4. Germline V gives CDR1 SEHNR, CDR2 FQNEAQ (reference sequence). The CDR3 consists of 15 residues. The CDR3 protein is CASSLRTGGPTEAFF. The CDR3 DNA sequence: TGTGCCAGCAGCTTGCGGACAGGGGGCCCCACTGAAGCTTTCTTT.

This clonotype has more than one count but fewer than ten. This chain joins TRBV10-3 and TRBJ2-5; 7 bases map to TRBD2. This CDR3 spans 15 amino acids. Germline V CDR1 and CDR2: ENHRY, SYGVKD. The J segment lost 5 bases and the V segment lost 3 bases, leaving 9 bases of the junction unmatched. Here the CDR3 reads CAISDGGRAGETQYF. The DNA of the CDR3 is TGTGCCATCAGTGATGGCGGGAGAGCGGGTGAGACCCAGTACTTC.

This clonotype was observed many times. The V gene is TRBV5-1, the J gene TRBJ1-4; D not certain. The ends were cut back, 4 bases at V and 8 bases at J, with 15 bases in the middle. CDR3 length: 14 residues. Germline CDR1 reads SGHRS; CDR2 reads YFSETQ. CDR3 sequence (DNA): TGCGCCAGCAGCCTGGACCGGGCTGACGAAAAACTGTTTTTT. Amino acid sequence: CASSLDRADEKLFF.

This sequence joins TRBV29-1 and TRBJ1-1; D uncertain. The germline V gene encodes CDR1 SQVTM and CDR2 ANQGSEA. This CDR3 has 14 amino acids. V was cut by 5 bases and J by 1 base, with 14 bases left in between. The DNA of the CDR3 is TGCAGCGTTTCGGTCCCACAACGGAACACTGAAGCTTTCTTT. Its translation: CSVSVPQRNTEAFF.

This clonotype was seen repeatedly, ten times or more. The chain joins TRBV5-4 to TRBJ1-2, with D possibly TRBD1 on 5 matching bases. There are 13 residues in the CDR3. The V and J ends lost 6 bases and 4 bases respectively, with 13 bases between them. Looked up from germline, CDR1 is SGHNT and CDR2 is YYREEE (reference sequence). For the CDR3, the DNA is TGTGCCAGCAACATCGACAGAAGCTATGGCTACACCTTC. Translated, it gives CASNIDRSYGYTF.

This clonotype was seen once. A much larger clone differs from this one at a single base, so this may be a read error. The chain combines TRBV20-1 with TRBJ2-7; 9 bases line up with TRBD2. This CDR3 spans 15 amino acids. The V gene end was trimmed by 1 base and the J gene end by 3 bases; junction bases not matched to a gene: 7. CDR1 DFQATT and CDR2 SNEGSKA come from the germline V gene (reference sequence). Here the CDR3 reads CSARAPASGNYEQYF. CDR3 nucleotides: TGCAGTGCTAGAGCCCCCGCTAGCGGGAACTACGAGCAGTACTTC.

The genes are TRBV6-1 and TRBJ1-6; D is ambiguous. The CDR3 contains 14 residues. With 7 bases removed from V and 0 bases from J, the gap between germline ends came to 7 bases. Germline CDR1 MNHNS, CDR2 SASEGT. CDR3 loop: CASNQVSYNSPLHF. The CDR3 bases are TGTGCCAGCAACCAGGTCTCCTATAATTCACCCCTCCACTTT.

A few counts support this clonotype. This chain links TRBV20-1 with TRBJ2-7; D ambiguous. The V gene lost 4 bases and the J gene lost 1 base, with 8 bases spanning the gap. Looked up from germline, CDR1 is DFQATT and CDR2 is SNEGSKA (reference sequence). The CDR3 has 12 amino acids. CDR3 protein: CSATPRSYEQYF. The DNA of the CDR3 is TGCAGTGCTACCCCCAGGTCCTACGAGCAGTACTTC.

V gene TRBV20-1 combines with J gene TRBJ1-6; D gene ambiguous. Germline CDR1 reads DFQATT; CDR2 reads SNEGSKA (reference sequence). Trimming removed 3 bases at V and 9 bases at J, with 21 bases between. This CDR3 is built from 16 residues. DNA of the CDR3: TGCAGTGCTAGCCGCAGGTCCATTGCGGTCCCTTCACCCCTCCACTTT. Protein: CSASRRSIAVPSPLHF.

The chain has TRBV2 and TRBJ2-7; TRBD1 matches 8 bases. The CDR3 contains 14 residues. Germline V gene sequence: CDR1 SNHLY, CDR2 FYNNEI. The junction had 10 bases not matched to a gene; V was cut back by 6 bases and J by 6 bases. The CDR3 bases are TGTGCCAGCAGCCCAAGACGGACAGGGCGCGAGCAGTACTTC. Its protein is CASSPRRTGREQYF. The full variable domain, its missing parts supplied by reference TRBV2 and TRBJ2-7, is EPEVTQTPSHQVTQMGQEVILRCVPISNHLYFYWYRQILGQKVEFLVSFYNNEISEKSEIFDDQFSVERPDGSNFTLKIRSTKLEDSAMYFCASSPRRTGREQYFGPGTRLTVT.

This sequence joins TRBV29-1 and TRBJ1-1, with unresolved D. Deletions cut 4 bases from V and 5 bases from J, with 8 bases between. The germline V gene has CDR1 SQVTM and CDR2 ANQGSEA. This CDR3 is 11 amino acids long. For the CDR3, the DNA is TGCAGCGTTGTTGAGAAGACTGAAGCTTTCTTT. Its translation: CSVVEKTEAFF. Together with reference TRBV29-1 and TRBJ1-1, the CDR3 gives the full variable domain: SAVISQKPSRDICQRGTSLTIQCQVDSQVTMMFWYRQQPGQSLTLIATANQGSEATYESGFVIDKFPISRPNLTFSTLTVSNMSPEDSSIYLCSVVEKTEAFFGQGTRLTVV.